Described below is a single TCR beta chain sequence and its context. Its target is unknown. The source of the sample is a study of cytomegalovirus exposure and HLA in healthy donors. Overall study findings and caveats: What a later analysis reportedly showed was that an Asian-associated ancestry cluster had fewer N-insertions than the 666-donor mean. A later analysis reported that several of the most significant clusters appeared to be linked to common viral pathogens, among them Epstein-Barr virus. In a later analysis, CMV-associated beta chains were mostly HLA-associated, it appeared.

The PCR was carried out with 60 Vbeta primers and 13 Jbeta primers. Here immunoSEQ multiplex PCR was the method, and the copy in TCRdb shows in-frame clones only, minus some. The sample holds fewer than 200,000 clones, around 80% seen once. CDR1 is SGHNT, CDR2 YYREEE, per germline (reference sequence). Trimming took 1 base from V and 10 from J; bases not matched to a gene: 10. The CDR3 contains 15 residues. The receptor was derived from a woman between 18 and 30 years old in good health and CMV-seronegative. Specimen: PBMCs. V is TRBV5-4 and J is TRBJ2-1; 8 nucleotides agree with TRBD2. The DNA for the CDR3 is TGTGCCAGCAGCTTGTCCGGGAGGGAAATGAAGGAGCAGTTCTTC. Its protein product is CASSLSGREMKEQFF.